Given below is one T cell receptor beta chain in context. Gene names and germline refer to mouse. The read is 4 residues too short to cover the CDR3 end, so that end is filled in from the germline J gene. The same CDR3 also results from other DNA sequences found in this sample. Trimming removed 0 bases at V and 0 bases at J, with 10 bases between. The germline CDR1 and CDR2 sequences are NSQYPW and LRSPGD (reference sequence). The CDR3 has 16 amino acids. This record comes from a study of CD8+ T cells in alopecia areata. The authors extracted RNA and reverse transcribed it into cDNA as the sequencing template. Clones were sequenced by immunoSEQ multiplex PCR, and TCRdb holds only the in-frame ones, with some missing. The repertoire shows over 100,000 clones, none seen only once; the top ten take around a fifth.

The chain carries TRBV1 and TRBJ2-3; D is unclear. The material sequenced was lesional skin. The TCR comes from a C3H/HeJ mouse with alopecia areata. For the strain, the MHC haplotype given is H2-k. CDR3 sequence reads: CTCSADRQTSAETLYF. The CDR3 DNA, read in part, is TGCACCTGCAGTGCAGATCGCCAGACTAGTGCAGAA.